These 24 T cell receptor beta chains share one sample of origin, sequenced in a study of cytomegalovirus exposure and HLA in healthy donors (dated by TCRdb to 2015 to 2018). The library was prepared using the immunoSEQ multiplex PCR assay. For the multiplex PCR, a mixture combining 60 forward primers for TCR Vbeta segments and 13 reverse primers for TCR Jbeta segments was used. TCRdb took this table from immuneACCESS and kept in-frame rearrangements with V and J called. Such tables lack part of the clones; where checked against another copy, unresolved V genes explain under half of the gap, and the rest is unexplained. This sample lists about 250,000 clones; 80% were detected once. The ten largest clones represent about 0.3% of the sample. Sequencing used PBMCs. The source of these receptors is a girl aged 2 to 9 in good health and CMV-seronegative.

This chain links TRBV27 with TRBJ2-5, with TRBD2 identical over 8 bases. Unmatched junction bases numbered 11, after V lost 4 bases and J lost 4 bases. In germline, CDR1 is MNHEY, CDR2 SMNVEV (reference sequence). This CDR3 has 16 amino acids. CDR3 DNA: TGTGCCAGCAGTTCACTCCAGCGGGGGTGGGGAGAGACCCAGTACTTC. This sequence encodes CASSSLQRGWGETQYF.

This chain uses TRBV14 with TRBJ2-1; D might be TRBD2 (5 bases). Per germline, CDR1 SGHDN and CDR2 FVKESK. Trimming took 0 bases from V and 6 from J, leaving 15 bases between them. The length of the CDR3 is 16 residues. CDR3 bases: TGTGCCAGCAGCCAAGACGGTCCGGGATCGTTCAATGAGCAGTTCTTC. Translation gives CASSQDGPGSFNEQFF.

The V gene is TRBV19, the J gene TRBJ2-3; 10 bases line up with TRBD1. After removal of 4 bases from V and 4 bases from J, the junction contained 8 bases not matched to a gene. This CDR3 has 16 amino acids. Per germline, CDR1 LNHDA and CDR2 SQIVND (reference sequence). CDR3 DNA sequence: TGTGCCAGTAGTAAGTTTAGGGGGACAGGGGCAGATACGCAGTATTTT. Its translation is CASSKFRGTGADTQYF.

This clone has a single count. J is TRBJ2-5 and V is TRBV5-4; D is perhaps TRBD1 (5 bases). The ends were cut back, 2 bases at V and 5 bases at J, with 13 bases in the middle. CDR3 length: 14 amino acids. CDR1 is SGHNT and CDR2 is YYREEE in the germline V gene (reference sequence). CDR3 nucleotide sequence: TGTGCCAGCAGCTTAGGACAACGGCGGGAGACCCAGTACTTC. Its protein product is CASSLGQRRETQYF.

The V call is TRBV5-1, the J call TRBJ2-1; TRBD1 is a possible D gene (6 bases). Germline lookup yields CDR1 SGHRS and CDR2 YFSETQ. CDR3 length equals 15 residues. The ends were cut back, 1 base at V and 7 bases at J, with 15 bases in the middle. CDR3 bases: TGCGCCAGCAGCTTGAAGGTACAGGGACGGAATGAGCAGTTCTTC. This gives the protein CASSLKVQGRNEQFF.

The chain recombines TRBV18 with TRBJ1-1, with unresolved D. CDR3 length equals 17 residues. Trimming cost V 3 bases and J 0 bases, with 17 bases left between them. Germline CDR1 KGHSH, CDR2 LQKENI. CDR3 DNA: TGTGCCAGCTCACCCTCCTCATCTCGGGGTATGAACACTGAAGCTTTCTTT. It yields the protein CASSPSSSRGMNTEAFF.

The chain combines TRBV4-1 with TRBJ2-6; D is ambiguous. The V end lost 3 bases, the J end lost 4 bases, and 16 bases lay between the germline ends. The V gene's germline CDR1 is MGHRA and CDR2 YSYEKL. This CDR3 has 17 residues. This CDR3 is CASSQQIRVAGANVLTF. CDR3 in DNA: TGCGCCAGCAGCCAGCAGATTCGGGTGGCGGGGGCCAACGTCCTGACTTTC.

For the CDR3, the DNA is TGCGCCAGCAGCCGCGGGACAGGCCCCTCCTACGAGCAGTACTTC. Amino acid sequence: CASSRGTGPSYEQYF. The chain has TRBV4-1 and TRBJ2-7; 8 bases agree with TRBD1. The CDR3 consists of 15 residues. The V segment lost 4 bases and the J segment 0 bases; nucleotides outside the gene matches: 5. Germline assignment: CDR1 MGHRA and CDR2 YSYEKL.

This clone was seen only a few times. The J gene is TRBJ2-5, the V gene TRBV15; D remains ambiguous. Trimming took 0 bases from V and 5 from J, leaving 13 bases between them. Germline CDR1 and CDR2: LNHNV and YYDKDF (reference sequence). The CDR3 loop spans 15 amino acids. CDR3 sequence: CATSRDTNTLETQYF. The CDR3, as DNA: TGTGCCACCAGCAGAGACACAAACACGCTGGAGACCCAGTACTTC.

In DNA form, the CDR3 reads TGTGCCAGCAGCTTAACTAGCGGGAGTGGAGAGACCCAGTACTTC. It yields the protein CASSLTSGSGETQYF. This chain links TRBV7-8 with TRBJ2-5, with 11 bases lining up with TRBD2. CDR1 and CDR2 from the germline V gene are SGHVS and FQNEAQ. The CDR3 length is 15 residues. Trimming cost V 2 bases and J 4 bases; bases outside gene matches: 3.

The CDR3 bases are TGCGCCAGCAGCTCGACAGGACTCTCGATAGCCACAGATACGCAGTATTTT. This translates into CASSSTGLSIATDTQYF. The chain employs TRBV5-1 and TRBJ2-3; D is perhaps TRBD1 (6 bases). CDR3 size: 17 residues. Trimming removed 3 bases at V and 2 bases at J, with 19 bases between. Germline values: CDR1 SGHRS, CDR2 YFSETQ.

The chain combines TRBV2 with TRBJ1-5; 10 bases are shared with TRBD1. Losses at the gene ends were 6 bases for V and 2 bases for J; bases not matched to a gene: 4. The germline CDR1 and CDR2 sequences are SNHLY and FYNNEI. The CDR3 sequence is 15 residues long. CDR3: CASSRDRGGNQPQHF. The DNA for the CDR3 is TGTGCCAGCAGCAGGGACAGGGGAGGCAATCAGCCCCAGCATTTT. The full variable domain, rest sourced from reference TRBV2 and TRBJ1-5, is EPEVTQTPSHQVTQMGQEVILRCVPISNHLYFYWYRQILGQKVEFLVSFYNNEISEKSEIFDDQFSVERPDGSNFTLKIRSTKLEDSAMYFCASSRDRGGNQPQHFGDGTRLSIL.

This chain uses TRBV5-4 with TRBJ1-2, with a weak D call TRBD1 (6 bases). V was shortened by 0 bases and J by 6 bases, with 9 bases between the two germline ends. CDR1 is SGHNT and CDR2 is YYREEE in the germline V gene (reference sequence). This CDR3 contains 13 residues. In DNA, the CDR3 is TGTGCCAGCAGCTTGGTGGCAGGGGATGGCTACACCTTC. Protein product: CASSLVAGDGYTF.

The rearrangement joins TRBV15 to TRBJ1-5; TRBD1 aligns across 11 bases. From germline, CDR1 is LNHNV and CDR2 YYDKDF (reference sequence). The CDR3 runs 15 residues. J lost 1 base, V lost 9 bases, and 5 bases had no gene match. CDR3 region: CATQGDRGSNQPQHF. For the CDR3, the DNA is TGTGCCACACAGGGGGACAGGGGGAGCAATCAGCCCCAGCATTTT. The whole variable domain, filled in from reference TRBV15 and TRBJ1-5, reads DAMVIQNPRYQVTQFGKPVTLSCSQTLNHNVMYWYQQKSSQAPKLLFHYYDKDFNNEADTPDNFQSRRPNTSFCFLDIRSPGLGDTAMYLCATQGDRGSNQPQHFGDGTRLSIL.

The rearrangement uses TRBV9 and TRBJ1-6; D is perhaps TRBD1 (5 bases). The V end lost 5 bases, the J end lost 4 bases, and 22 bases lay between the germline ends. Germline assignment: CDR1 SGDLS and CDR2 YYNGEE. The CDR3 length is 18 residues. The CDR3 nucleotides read TGTGCCAGCAGTTCCCACGTATGGGGGGAAGGGTATAATTCACCCCTCCACTTT. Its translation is CASSSHVWGEGYNSPLHF.

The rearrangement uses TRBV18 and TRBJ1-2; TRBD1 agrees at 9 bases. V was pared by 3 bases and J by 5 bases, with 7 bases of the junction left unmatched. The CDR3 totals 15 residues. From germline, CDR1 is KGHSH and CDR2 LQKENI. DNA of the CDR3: TGTGCCAGCTCACCGCGGACAGGGGCTGGGTATGGCTACACCTTC. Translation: CASSPRTGAGYGYTF.

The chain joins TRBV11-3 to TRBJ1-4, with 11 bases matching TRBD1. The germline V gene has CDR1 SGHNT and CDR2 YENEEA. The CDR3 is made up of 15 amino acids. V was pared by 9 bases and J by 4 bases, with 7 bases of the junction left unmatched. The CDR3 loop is CARSRTGGDNEKLFF. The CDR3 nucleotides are TGTGCCAGATCACGGACAGGGGGCGATAATGAAAAACTGTTTTTT.

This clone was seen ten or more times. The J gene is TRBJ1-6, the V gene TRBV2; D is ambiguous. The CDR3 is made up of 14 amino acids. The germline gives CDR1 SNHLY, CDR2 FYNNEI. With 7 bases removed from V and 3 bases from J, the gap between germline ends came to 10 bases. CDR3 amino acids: CASIGRDYNSPLHF. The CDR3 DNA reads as TGTGCCAGCATTGGTAGAGACTATAATTCACCCCTCCACTTT.

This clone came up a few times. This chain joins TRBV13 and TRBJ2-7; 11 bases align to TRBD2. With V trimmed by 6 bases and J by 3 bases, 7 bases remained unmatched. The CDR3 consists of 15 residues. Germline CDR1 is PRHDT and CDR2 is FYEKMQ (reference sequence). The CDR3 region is CASRGRLAGLYEQYF. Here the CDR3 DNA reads TGTGCCAGCAGGGGACGACTAGCGGGACTCTACGAGCAGTACTTC.

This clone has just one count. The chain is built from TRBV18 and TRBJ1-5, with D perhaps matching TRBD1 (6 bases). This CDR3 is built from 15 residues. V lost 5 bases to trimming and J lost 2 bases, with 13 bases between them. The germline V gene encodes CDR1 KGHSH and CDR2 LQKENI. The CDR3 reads CASSANRAGNQPQHF. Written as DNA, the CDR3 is TGTGCCAGCTCAGCTAACAGGGCCGGCAATCAGCCCCAGCATTTT. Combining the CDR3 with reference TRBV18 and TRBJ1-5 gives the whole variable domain NAGVMQNPRHLVRRRGQEARLRCSPMKGHSHVYWYRQLPEEGLKFMVYLQKENIIDESGMPKERFSAEFPKEGPSILRIQQVVRGDSAAYFCASSANRAGNQPQHFGDGTRLSIL.

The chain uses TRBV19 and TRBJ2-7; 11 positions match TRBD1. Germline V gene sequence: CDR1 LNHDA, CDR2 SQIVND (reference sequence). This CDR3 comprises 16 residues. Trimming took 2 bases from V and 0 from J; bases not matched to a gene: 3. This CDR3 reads CASSIRTGGGSYEQYF. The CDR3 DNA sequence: TGTGCCAGTAGTATACGGACAGGGGGCGGCTCCTACGAGCAGTACTTC.

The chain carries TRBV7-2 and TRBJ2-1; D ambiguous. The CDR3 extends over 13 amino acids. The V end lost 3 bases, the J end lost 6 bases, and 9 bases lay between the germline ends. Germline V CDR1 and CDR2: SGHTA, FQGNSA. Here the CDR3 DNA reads TGTGCCAGCAGCTTCCTCGGTGGCAATGAGCAGTTCTTC. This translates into CASSFLGGNEQFF. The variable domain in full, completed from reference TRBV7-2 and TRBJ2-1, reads GAGVSQSPSNKVTEKGKDVELRCDPISGHTALYWYRQSLGQGLEFLIYFQGNSAPDKSGLPSDRFSAERTGGSVSTLTIQRTQQEDSAVYLCASSFLGGNEQFFGPGTRLTVL.

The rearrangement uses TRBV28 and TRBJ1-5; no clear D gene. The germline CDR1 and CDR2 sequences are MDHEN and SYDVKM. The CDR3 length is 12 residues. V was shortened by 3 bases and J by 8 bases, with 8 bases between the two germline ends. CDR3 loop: CASSLGFEPQHF. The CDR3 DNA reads TGTGCCAGCAGTTTGGGCTTTGAGCCCCAGCATTTT. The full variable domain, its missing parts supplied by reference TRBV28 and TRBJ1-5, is DVKVTQSSRYLVKRTGEKVFLECVQDMDHENMFWYRQDPGLGLRLIYFSYDVKMKEKGDIPEGYSVSREKKERFSLILESASTNQTSMYLCASSLGFEPQHFGDGTRLSIL.

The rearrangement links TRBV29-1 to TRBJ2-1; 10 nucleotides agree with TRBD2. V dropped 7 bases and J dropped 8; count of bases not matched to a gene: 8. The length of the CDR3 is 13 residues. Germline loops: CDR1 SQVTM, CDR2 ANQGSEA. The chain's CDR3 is CSGSRLAGHEQFF. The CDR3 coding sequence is TGCAGCGGGTCGCGACTAGCGGGCCATGAGCAGTTCTTC.